This TCR beta chain was documented in a study of cytomegalovirus exposure and HLA in healthy donors. Amplification used 60 Vbeta primers and 13 Jbeta primers. Assay: immunoSEQ multiplex PCR; the TCRdb copy retains only in-frame clones and omits some. This repertoire comprises about 170,000 clones; its ten largest clones make up 1% to 1.5%. There are 17 residues in the CDR3. Germline trimming cut 5 bases from V and 0 bases from J; bases unmatched to any gene: 12. The sequencing sample was made of PBMCs. The source is a woman between 55 and 75 years old in good health and CMV-seronegative. The chain uses TRBV6-7 and TRBJ2-7; 8 bases match TRBD1. TRBV6-7 is an ORF; its function is uncertain. CDR3 residues: CASSPLDRGESSYEQYF. DNA of the CDR3: TGTGCCAGCAGTCCCCTCGACAGGGGAGAGAGCTCCTACGAGCAGTACTTC.